This entry lists 12 T cell receptor beta chains sequenced from one sample in a study of blood T cell repertoires in COVID-19. Clones were read by immunoSEQ multiplex PCR, and TCRdb kept only the in-frame ones, dropping some. The sample gives under 400,000 clones, 80% to 90% of which show up once; under 11% is in the top ten. The sequenced sample consisted of peripheral blood. The receptor source for this set is a woman aged 25 to 39 with COVID-19, enrolled during active disease.

The rearrangement joins TRBV30 to TRBJ2-7; tentatively, D is TRBD2 (5 bases). CDR1 GTSNPN and CDR2 SVGIG come from the germline V gene (reference sequence). With 3 bases removed from V and 3 bases from J, the gap between germline ends came to 12 bases. CDR3 length: 13 amino acids. The CDR3 loop reads CAWSPAGDYEQYF. CDR3 in DNA: TGTGCCTGGAGCCCTGCCGGGGACTACGAGCAGTACTTC.

The chain is built from TRBV6-6 and TRBJ1-1, with 7 bases that match TRBD1. This CDR3 has 12 amino acids. The V and J ends lost 6 bases and 8 bases, in that order; junction bases with no gene match: 6. The germline CDR1 and CDR2 sequences are MNHNY and SVGAGI (reference sequence). CDR3 protein: CASSYDRAEAFF. CDR3 sequence (DNA): TGTGCCAGCAGCTATGACAGGGCGGAAGCTTTCTTT.

V is TRBV4-1 and J is TRBJ2-7; TRBD1 aligns across 10 bases. Germline trimming cut 1 base from V and 1 base from J; bases unmatched to any gene: 10. Germline V CDR1 and CDR2: MGHRA, YSYEKL. This CDR3 comprises 18 residues. Here the CDR3 reads CASSQVRQGAKGSYEQYF. CDR3 nucleotide sequence: TGCGCCAGCAGCCAAGTGCGACAGGGGGCGAAGGGGTCCTACGAGCAGTACTTC.

This clone appeared a single time. The rearrangement joins TRBV10-3 to TRBJ2-1; 8 bases map to TRBD2. V lost 6 bases, J lost 8 bases, and 12 bases stayed unmatched. Per germline, CDR1 ENHRY and CDR2 SYGVKD. The CDR3 runs 15 residues. CDR3 in amino acids: CAIRGGSGSKDEQFF. CDR3 in DNA: TGTGCCATCAGGGGGGGGAGCGGGAGTAAGGATGAGCAGTTCTTC.

The chain carries TRBV29-1 and TRBJ2-5, with a possible D match to TRBD2 (5 bases). The length of the CDR3 is 15 residues. Germline V lookup: CDR1 SQVTM, CDR2 ANQGSEA. Between the trimmed V and J ends, which lost 6 bases and 5 bases, there was a span of 22 bases. The CDR3 reads CSVLQVGKERETQYF. The DNA of the CDR3 is TGCAGCGTCCTTCAGGTCGGTAAGGAGCGGGAGACCCAGTACTTC.

This chain connects TRBV19 to TRBJ1-2, with 8 bases that match TRBD1. The V segment lost 7 bases and the J segment 4 bases; nucleotides outside the gene matches: 11. Germline V gene sequence: CDR1 LNHDA, CDR2 SQIVND (reference sequence). The CDR3 sequence is 15 residues long. The CDR3 nucleotides are TGTGCCAGTACCATGATGGACAGGGACTCCTATGGCTACACCTTC. Its protein product is CASTMMDRDSYGYTF.

The V and J genes are TRBV18 and TRBJ2-5, with a weak D call TRBD1 (6 bases). CDR1 is KGHSH and CDR2 is LQKENI in the germline V gene. Trimming shortened V by 5 bases and J by 0 bases, and 10 bases separated the two germline ends. The CDR3 is 14 residues long. The CDR3 DNA follows: TGTGCCAGCTCAGGAGACAGGTACCAAGAGACCCAGTACTTC. Protein: CASSGDRYQETQYF.

The sample holds a few counts of this clone. The V gene is TRBV6-5, the J gene TRBJ2-7; the match to TRBD1 covers 7 bases. Losses at the gene ends were 6 bases for V and 5 bases for J; bases not matched to a gene: 1. The CDR3 is 11 residues long. Germline V gene sequence: CDR1 MNHEY, CDR2 SVGAGI. CDR3 in DNA: TGTGCCAGCAGAGGACAGGACGAGCAGTACTTC. It codes for CASRGQDEQYF.

The genes are TRBV19 and TRBJ2-2, with a possible D match to TRBD2 (6 bases). This CDR3 spans 14 amino acids. The V end was cut by 3 bases, the J end by 7 bases, with 12 bases between. The germline V gene has CDR1 LNHDA and CDR2 SQIVND (reference sequence). In DNA form, the CDR3 reads TGTGCCAGTAGTATTGGGGGGAGGAGCGGGGAGCTGTTTTTT. Translation gives CASSIGGRSGELFF.

This clone has just one count. This chain joins TRBV27 and TRBJ1-4; TRBD1 aligns across 8 bases. This CDR3 has 15 residues. J was trimmed by 4 bases and V by 4 bases; bases with no gene match: 5. Germline CDR1 reads MNHEY; CDR2 reads SMNVEV (reference sequence). The CDR3 coding sequence is TGTGCCAGCAGTTCGGGACAGGCCCTTAATGAAAAACTGTTTTTT. Its protein is CASSSGQALNEKLFF.

The rearrangement uses TRBV30 and TRBJ2-5, with 7 bases that match TRBD1. The CDR3 runs to 12 residues. Germline V gives CDR1 GTSNPN, CDR2 SVGIG (reference sequence). With 2 bases clipped from V and 5 bases from J, the junction kept 2 bases outside the gene matches. The CDR3 spells CAWSLQGETQYF. The CDR3 bases are TGTGCCTGGAGTTTACAGGGGGAGACCCAGTACTTC.

The CDR3 bases are TGTGCCAGCAGCCCGACAGGTGCCACTGAAGCTTTCTTT. This gives the protein CASSPTGATEAFF. The chain is built from TRBV3-1 (or the pseudogene TRBV3-2) and TRBJ1-1; possible D gene TRBD1, 6 bases. V was shortened by 4 bases and J by 4 bases, with 10 bases between the two germline ends. This CDR3 contains 13 residues. The germline V gene has CDR1 LGHDT and CDR2 YNNKEL (reference sequence).